The entry that follows covers one T cell receptor beta chain sequence. These data belong to a study of blood T cell repertoires in COVID-19. Study in general: Samples taken during acute and convalescent COVID-19 were collected in the United States, Italy and Spain. T cells, B-cell-depleted T cells, or PBMCs supplied cDNA or gDNA.

Germline V gives CDR1 MNHEY, CDR2 SMNVEV (reference sequence). The CDR3 consists of 13 residues. The ends were cut back, 5 bases at V and 7 bases at J, with 9 bases in the middle. In the source study's methods: Counts of nucleated cells, estimated from reference gene primer amplification, were obtained. The repertoire was sequenced with immunoSEQ multiplex PCR; TCRdb's copy has only in-frame clones and lacks some. V and J calls and clone size are as listed in that table; D and trimming were resolved from the DNA. In the table there are 50,000 to 75,000 clones, roughly nine tenths of which are singletons.

The TCR originated in a man at least 80 years old in a cohort sampled during active COVID-19. The sequenced material came from peripheral blood. The chain joins TRBV27 to TRBJ1-6; D possibly corresponds to TRBD1 (5 bases). CDR3 residues: CASSLQGNSPLHF. CDR3 in DNA: TGTGCCAGCAGTCTCCAGGGCAATTCACCCCTCCACTTT.